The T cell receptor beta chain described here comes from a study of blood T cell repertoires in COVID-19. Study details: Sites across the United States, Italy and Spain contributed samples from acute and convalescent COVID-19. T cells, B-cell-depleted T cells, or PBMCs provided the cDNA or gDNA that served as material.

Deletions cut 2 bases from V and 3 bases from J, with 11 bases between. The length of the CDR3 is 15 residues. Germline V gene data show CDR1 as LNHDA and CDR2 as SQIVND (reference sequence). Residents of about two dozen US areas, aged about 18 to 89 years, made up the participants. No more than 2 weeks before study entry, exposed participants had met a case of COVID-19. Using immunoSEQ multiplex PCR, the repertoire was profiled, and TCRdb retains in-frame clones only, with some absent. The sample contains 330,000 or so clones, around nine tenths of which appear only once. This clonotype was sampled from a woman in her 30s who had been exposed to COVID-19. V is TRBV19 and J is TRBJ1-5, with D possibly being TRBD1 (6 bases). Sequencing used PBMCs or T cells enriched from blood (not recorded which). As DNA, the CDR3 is TGTGCCAGTAGTATATTTTGGACAGACAATCAGCCCCAGCATTTT. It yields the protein CASSIFWTDNQPQHF. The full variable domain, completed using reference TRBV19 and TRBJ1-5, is DGGITQSPKYLFRKEGQNVTLSCEQNLNHDAMYWYRQDPGQGLRLIYYSQIVNDFQKGDIAEGYSVSREKKESFPLTVTSAQKNPTAFYLCASSIFWTDNQPQHFGDGTRLSIL.